This entry describes one TCR beta chain. There are 15 residues in the CDR3. J lost 6 bases, V lost 1 base, and 4 bases had no gene match. The germline CDR1 and CDR2 sequences are SGHRS and YFSETQ. The data stem from a study of blood T cell repertoires in COVID-19. Original processing notes: Nucleated cell number was recorded as an estimate derived from reference gene primer amplification. Measured with immunoSEQ multiplex PCR; TCRdb has only the in-frame clones, and not every one. That table supplies the V and J calls and clone size; D and trimming were determined from the DNA. The table lists approximately 170,000 clones, around 81% of them singletons, with about 11% in the top ten.

The TCR comes from a man aged 60-69 years with active or convalescent COVID-19. The genes are TRBV5-1 and TRBJ1-6, with 7 nucleotides matching TRBD1. The sample comprised peripheral blood. This chain's CDR3 is CASSLTGDSNSPLHF. The CDR3, as DNA: TGCGCCAGCAGCTTGACGGGGGACAGTAATTCACCCCTCCACTTT.